A selection of T cell receptor beta chains follows, all from one sample in a study of naive and memory T cell subsets. TCRdb recomputed calls from the UMI-ligation and nested PCR reads with MiXCR, one row per CDR3 protein. In the table there are 95,000 to 150,000 distinct CDR3 sequences, around a third of which are singletons. Sequencing input: central memory CD4+ T cells from blood. All receptors come from a human donor in good health. Each CDR3 is given with its conserved first and last residue. Each record gives: V gene, J gene, clone size, D gene, CDR3 DNA, CDR3 protein. A D gene is named only where the DNA matches it firmly. Clone size is shown for a subset of rows, as once, few, many or a class of expanded clone.

>TRBV5-1|TRBJ2-1|.|TRBD1
TGCGCCAGCAGTCCCGGGACAGGGATCCAAAATGAGCAGTTCTTC
CASSPGTGIQNEQFF
>TRBV12-3/TRBV12-4|TRBJ2-1|.|.
TGTGCCAGCAGTGAATTCAATGAGCAGTTCTTC
CASSEFNEQFF
>TRBV29-1|TRBJ2-1|.|TRBD2
TGCAGCGTTATAGCGGGAGAAATCTACAATGAGCAGTTCTTC
CSVIAGEIYNEQFF
>TRBV6-5|TRBJ1-4|.|.
TGTGCCAGCAGTTACTCGGGGGCGGCTAATGAAAAACTGTTTTTT
CASSYSGAANEKLFF
>TRBV7-7|TRBJ2-1|few|TRBD2
TGTGCTAGCAGCTTAGTACCGGCTAGCGGGAGGGCCAGCCTGGATGAGCAGTTCTTC
CASSLVPASGRASLDEQFF
>TRBV20-1|TRBJ2-1|many|TRBD2
TGCAGTGTGGCTAGCGGGAGCGGGGCCTACAATGAGCAGTTCTTC
CSVASGSGAYNEQFF
>TRBV6-2/TRBV6-3|TRBJ1-2|many|.
TGTGCCAGCAGTCCCGGGATCCTCGTCGATGGCTACACCTTC
CASSPGILVDGYTF
>TRBV5-1|TRBJ2-5|.|TRBD1
TGCGCCAGCAGCTCCAGGGGGCGATCGGAGACCCAGTACTTC
CASSSRGRSETQYF
>TRBV18|TRBJ1-1|once|TRBD1
TGTGCCAGCTCACCGCAGACAGGGTTTTCGAACACTGAAGCTTTCTTT
CASSPQTGFSNTEAFF
>TRBV20-1|TRBJ2-7|.|.
TGCAGTGCTAGAACCCCGGGGAGTCGCGAGCAGTACTTC
CSARTPGSREQYF
>TRBV19|TRBJ2-1|.|TRBD2
TGTGCCAGTAGTATAGGTAGCGGGACCACCTACAATGAGCAGTTCTTC
CASSIGSGTTYNEQFF
>TRBV4-3|TRBJ2-1|.|.
TGCGCCAGCAGCCAAGACTGGGGTTTGTCCCGCAATGAGCAGTTCTTC
CASSQDWGLSRNEQFF
>TRBV27|TRBJ2-3|.|.
TGTGCCAGCAGTGGGGACCGCACAGATACGCAGTATTTT
CASSGDRTDTQYF
>TRBV12-3/TRBV12-4|TRBJ1-5|.|TRBD1
TGTGCCAGCAGTTTAGAACAGGGGATACGGCCCCAGCATTTT
CASSLEQGIRPQHF
>TRBV6-5|TRBJ1-4|.|.
TGTGCCAGCAGGTCGGCTATCGGGGGCCGGGGTAATGAAAAACTGTTTTTT
CASRSAIGGRGNEKLFF
>TRBV29-1|TRBJ2-1|once|TRBD1
TGCAGCGCCCCGGGACAGGGGAATGAGCAGTTCTTC
CSAPGQGNEQFF
>TRBV7-8|TRBJ1-1|few|.
TGTGCCAGCAGCTTAGCGCTCCAGAACACTGAAGCTTTCTTT
CASSLALQNTEAFF
>TRBV18|TRBJ1-5|.|TRBD1
TGTGCCAGCTCACCTATCTCAGGGACAGGGGGACAGCCCCAGCATTTT
CASSPISGTGGQPQHF
>TRBV7-9|TRBJ2-7|.|.
TGTGCCAGCAGCCCTTATAACTACGAGCAGTACTTC
CASSPYNYEQYF
>TRBV18|TRBJ2-1|few|.
TGTGCCAGCTCACCTAAAGTTGAGCAGTTCTTC
CASSPKVEQFF
>TRBV7-8|TRBJ1-1|.|.
TGTGCCAGCAGTAAAAGGACGGAGAACACTGAAGCTTTCTTT
CASSKRTENTEAFF
>TRBV29-1|TRBJ2-4|few|.
TGCAGCGTTGTCTGGGCCAAAAACATTCAGTACTTC
CSVVWAKNIQYF
>TRBV20-1|TRBJ1-1|few|.
TGCAGTGCTAGGACCCCAGGGGAGGGGCGGAACACTGAAGCTTTCTTT
CSARTPGEGRNTEAFF
>TRBV6-2/TRBV6-3|TRBJ1-5|.|TRBD1
TGTGCCAGCAGACCTTACCAGGGACAGTTCGGCCCTGGGCCCCAGCATTTT
CASRPYQGQFGPGPQHF